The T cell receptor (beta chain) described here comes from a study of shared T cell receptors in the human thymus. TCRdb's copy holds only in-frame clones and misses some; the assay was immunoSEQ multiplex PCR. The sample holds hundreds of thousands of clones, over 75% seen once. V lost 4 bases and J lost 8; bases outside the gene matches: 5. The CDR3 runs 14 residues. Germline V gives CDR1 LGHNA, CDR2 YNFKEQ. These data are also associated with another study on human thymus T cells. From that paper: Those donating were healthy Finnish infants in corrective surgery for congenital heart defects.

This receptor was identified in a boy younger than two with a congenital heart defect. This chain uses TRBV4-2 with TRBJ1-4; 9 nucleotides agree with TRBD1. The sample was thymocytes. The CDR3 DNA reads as TGTGCCAGCAGCCCTACAGGGGGCCGGGAAAAACTGTTTTTT. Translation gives CASSPTGGREKLFF.